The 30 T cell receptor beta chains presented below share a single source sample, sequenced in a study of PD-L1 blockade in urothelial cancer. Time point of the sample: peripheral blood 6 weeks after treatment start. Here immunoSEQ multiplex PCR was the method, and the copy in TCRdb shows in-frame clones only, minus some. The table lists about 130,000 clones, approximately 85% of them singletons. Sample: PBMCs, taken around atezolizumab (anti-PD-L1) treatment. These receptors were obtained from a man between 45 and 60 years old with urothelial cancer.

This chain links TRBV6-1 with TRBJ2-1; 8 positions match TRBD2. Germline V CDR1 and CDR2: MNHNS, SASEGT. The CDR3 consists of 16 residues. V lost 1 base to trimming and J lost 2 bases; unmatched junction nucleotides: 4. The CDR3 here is CASSEVSAGAYNEQFF. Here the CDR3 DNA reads TGTGCCAGCAGTGAAGTTTCAGCGGGAGCCTACAATGAGCAGTTCTTC.

CDR3 amino acids: CASSLMTDTEAFF. CDR3 sequence (DNA): TGTGCCAGCAGCCTTATGACAGACACTGAAGCTTTCTTT. The rearrangement links TRBV7-3 to TRBJ1-1; D might be TRBD1 (5 bases). Germline lookup yields CDR1 SGHTA and CDR2 FQGTGA. V was pared by 5 bases and J by 3 bases, with 10 bases between. The CDR3 is made up of 13 amino acids.

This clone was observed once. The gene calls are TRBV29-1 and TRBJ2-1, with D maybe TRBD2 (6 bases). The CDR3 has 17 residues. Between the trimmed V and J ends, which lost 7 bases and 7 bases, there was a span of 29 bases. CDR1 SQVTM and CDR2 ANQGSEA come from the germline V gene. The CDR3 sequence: CSARSGLRTGMGNEQFF. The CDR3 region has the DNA TGCAGCGCACGTAGCGGCCTACGTACGGGTATGGGGAATGAGCAGTTCTTC.

In DNA, the CDR3 is TGTGCCAGCAGATCGGACAGTCAAGGCACAGATACGCAGTATTTT. This sequence encodes CASRSDSQGTDTQYF. V is TRBV5-4 and J is TRBJ2-3, with TRBD1 as a possible D gene (6 bases). CDR1 and CDR2 from the germline V gene are SGHNT and YYREEE (reference sequence). CDR3 length: 15 residues. V lost 5 bases to trimming and J lost 1 base, with 14 bases between them.

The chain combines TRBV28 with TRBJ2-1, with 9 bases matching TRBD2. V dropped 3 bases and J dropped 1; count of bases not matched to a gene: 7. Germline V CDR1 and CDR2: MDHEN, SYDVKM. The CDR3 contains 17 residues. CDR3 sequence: CASSLVSGRSSYNEQFF. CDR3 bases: TGTGCCAGCAGTTTGGTTAGCGGGAGATCGTCCTACAATGAGCAGTTCTTC.

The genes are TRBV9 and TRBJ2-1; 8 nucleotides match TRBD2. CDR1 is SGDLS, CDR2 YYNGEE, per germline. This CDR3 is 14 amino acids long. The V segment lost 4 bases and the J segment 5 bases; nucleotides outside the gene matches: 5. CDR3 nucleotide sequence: TGTGCCAGCAGCCCGAACGGGAGGGACAATGAGCAGTTCTTC. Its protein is CASSPNGRDNEQFF.

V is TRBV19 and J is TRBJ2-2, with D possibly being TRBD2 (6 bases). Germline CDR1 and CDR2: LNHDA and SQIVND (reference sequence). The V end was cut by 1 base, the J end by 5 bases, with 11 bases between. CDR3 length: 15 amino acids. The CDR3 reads CASSIAGESTGELFF. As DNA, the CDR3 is TGTGCCAGTAGTATAGCGGGAGAGTCAACCGGGGAGCTGTTTTTT.

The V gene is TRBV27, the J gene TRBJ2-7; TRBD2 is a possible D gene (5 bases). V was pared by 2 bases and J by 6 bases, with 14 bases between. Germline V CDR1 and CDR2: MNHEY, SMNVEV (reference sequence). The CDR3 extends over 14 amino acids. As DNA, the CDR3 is TGTGCCAGCAGTTTAATAAACGGGGTCGGCGAGCAGTACTTC. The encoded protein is CASSLINGVGEQYF.

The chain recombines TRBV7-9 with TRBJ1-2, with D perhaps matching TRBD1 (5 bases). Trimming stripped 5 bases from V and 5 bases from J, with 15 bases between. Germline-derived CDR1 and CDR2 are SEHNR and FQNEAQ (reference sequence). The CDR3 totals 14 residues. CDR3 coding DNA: TGTGCCAGCAGCGCCTCCGGGACTCCTTATGGCTACACCTTC. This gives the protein CASSASGTPYGYTF.

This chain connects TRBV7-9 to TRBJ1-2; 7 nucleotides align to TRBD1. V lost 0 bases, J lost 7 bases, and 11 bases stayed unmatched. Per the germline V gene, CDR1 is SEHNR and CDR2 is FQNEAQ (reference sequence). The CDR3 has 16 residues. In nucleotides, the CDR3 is TGTGCCAGCAGCTTAGCGGGGTCAACAGGGGTCGGTGGCTACACCTTC. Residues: CASSLAGSTGVGGYTF.

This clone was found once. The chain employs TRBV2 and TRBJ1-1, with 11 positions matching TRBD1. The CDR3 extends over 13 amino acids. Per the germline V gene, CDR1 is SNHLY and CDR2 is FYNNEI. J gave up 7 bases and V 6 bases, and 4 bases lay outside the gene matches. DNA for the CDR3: TGTGCCAGCAGGAGGGACAGGGGGAATGAAGCTTTCTTT. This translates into CASRRDRGNEAFF.

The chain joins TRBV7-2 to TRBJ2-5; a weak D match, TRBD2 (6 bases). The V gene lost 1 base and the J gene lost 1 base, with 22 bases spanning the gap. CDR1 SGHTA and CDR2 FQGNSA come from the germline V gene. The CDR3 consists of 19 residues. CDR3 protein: CASSLVPRKVAVAQETQYF. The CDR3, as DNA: TGTGCCAGCAGCTTAGTTCCCCGAAAGGTAGCGGTGGCCCAAGAGACCCAGTACTTC.

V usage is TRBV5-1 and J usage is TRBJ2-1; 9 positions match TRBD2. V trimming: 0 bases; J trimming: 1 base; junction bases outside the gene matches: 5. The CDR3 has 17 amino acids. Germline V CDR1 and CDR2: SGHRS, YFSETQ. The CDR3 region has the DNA TGCGCCAGCAGCTTGGGTCTAGCGGGGAGGTCCTACAATGAGCAGTTCTTC. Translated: CASSLGLAGRSYNEQFF.

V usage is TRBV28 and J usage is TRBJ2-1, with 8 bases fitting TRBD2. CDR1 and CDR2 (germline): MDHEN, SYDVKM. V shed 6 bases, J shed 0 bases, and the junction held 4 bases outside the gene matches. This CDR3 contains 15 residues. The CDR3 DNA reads TGTGCCAGCAGAGAAAGCGGGGGCTCCTACAATGAGCAGTTCTTC. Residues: CASRESGGSYNEQFF.

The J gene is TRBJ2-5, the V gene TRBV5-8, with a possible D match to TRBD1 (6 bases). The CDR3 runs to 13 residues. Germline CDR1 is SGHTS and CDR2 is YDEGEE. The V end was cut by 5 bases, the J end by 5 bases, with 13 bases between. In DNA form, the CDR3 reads TGTGCCAGCAGTACAGGGCTTTGGGAGACCCAGTACTTC. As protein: CASSTGLWETQYF.

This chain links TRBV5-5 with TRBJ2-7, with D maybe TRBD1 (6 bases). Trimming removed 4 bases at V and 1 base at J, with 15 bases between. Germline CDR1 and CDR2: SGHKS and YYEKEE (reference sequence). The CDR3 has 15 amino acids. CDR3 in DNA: TGTGCCAGCAGCCGAAAGGACAGTATTTCCTACGAGCAGTACTTC. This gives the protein CASSRKDSISYEQYF.

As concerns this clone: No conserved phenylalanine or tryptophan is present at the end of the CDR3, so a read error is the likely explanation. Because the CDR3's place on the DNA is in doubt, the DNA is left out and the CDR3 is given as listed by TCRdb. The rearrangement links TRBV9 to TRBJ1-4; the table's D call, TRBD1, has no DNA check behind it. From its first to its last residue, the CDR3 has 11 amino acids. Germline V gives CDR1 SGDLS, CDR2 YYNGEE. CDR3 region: CASSVDRDRGS.

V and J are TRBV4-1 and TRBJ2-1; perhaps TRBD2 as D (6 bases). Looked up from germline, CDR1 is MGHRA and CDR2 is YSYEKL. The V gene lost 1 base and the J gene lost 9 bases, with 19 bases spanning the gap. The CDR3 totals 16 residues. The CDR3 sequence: CASSQVGPTPEGEQFF. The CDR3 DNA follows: TGCGCCAGCAGCCAAGTAGGGCCAACCCCGGAGGGTGAGCAGTTCTTC.

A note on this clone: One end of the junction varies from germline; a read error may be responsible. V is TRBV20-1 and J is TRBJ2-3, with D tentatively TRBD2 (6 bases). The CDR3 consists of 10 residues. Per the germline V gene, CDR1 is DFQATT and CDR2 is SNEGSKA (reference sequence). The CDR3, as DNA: TGCAGTGCAACCCCCTTACTAGCTCCCTTT. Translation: CSATPLLAPF.

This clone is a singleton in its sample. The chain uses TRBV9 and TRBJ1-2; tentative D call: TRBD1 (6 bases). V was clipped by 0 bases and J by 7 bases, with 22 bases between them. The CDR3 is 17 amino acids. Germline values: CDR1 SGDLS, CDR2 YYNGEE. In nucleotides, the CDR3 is TGTGCCAGCAGCGTAGATTCCACAGGGCTGGTATACGGTGGCTACACCTTC. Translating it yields CASSVDSTGLVYGGYTF.

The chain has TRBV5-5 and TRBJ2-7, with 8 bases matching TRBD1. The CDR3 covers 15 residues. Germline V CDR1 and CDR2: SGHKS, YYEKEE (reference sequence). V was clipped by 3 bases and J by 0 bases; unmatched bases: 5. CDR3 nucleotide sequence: TGTGCCAGCAGCTCGCGGACAGGGACCTCCTACGAGCAGTACTTC. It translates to CASSSRTGTSYEQYF.

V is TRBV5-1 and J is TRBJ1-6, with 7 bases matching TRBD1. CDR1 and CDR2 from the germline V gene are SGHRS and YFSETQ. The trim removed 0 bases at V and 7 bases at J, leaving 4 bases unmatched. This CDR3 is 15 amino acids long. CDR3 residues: CASSLAPGQNSPLHF. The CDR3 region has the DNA TGCGCCAGCAGCTTGGCCCCGGGACAGAATTCACCCCTCCACTTT.

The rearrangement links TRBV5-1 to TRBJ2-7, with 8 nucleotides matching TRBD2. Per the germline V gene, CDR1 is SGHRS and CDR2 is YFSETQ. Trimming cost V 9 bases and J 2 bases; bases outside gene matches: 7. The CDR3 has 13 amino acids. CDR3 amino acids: CANLAGPTYEQYF. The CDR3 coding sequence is TGCGCCAACCTAGCGGGCCCGACCTACGAGCAGTACTTC.

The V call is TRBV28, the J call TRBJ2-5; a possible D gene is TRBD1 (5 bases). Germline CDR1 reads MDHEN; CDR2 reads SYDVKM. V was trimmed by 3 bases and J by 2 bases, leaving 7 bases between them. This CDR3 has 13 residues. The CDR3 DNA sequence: TGTGCCAGCAGTTTCACAGGTCAAGAGACCCAGTACTTC. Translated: CASSFTGQETQYF.

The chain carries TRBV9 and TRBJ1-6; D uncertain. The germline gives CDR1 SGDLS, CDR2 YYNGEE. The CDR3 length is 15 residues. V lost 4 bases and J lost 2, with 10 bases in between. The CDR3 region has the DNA TGTGCCAGCAGCTTCGAGTCGGCCTATAATTCACCCCTCCACTTT. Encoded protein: CASSFESAYNSPLHF.

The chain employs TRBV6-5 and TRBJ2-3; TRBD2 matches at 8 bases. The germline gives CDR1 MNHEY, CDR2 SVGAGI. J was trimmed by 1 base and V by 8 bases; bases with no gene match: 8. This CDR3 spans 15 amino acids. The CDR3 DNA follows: TGTGCCAGCCGACGAATAGCGGGGCGCACAGATACGCAGTATTTT. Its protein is CASRRIAGRTDTQYF.

The CDR3 DNA follows: TGTGCCAGTAGTATGGGCCCCACGCAGTATTTT. Its translation is CASSMGPTQYF. This chain connects TRBV19 to TRBJ2-3; D remains ambiguous. The CDR3 is 11 residues long. Trimming removed 3 bases at V and 9 bases at J, with 7 bases between. Germline V CDR1 and CDR2: LNHDA, SQIVND (reference sequence).

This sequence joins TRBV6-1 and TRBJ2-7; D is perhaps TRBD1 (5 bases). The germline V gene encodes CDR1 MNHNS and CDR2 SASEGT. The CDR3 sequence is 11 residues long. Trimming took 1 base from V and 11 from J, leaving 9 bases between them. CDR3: CASSEVGAEYF. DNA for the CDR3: TGTGCCAGCAGTGAAGTTGGGGCAGAGTACTTC.

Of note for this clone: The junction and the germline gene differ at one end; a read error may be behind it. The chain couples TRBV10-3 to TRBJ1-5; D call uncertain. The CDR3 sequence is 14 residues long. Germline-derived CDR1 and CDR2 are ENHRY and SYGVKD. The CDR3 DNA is TGTGCCAGCAGTTACTCGGGTTGGGATCAGCCCCAGCATTTT. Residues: CASSYSGWDQPQHF.

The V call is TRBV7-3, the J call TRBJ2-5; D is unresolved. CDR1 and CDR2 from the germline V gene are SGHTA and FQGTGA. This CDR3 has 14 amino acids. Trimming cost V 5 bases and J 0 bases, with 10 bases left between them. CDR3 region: CASSKSGNQETQYF. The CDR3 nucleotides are TGTGCCAGCAGCAAGTCAGGAAACCAAGAGACCCAGTACTTC.